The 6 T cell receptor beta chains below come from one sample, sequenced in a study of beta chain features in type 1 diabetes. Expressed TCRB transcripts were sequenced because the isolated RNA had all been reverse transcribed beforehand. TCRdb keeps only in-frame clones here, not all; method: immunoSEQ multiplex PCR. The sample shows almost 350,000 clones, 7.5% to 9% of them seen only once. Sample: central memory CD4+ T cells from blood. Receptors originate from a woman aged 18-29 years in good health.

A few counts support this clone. CDR3 nucleotides: TGTGCCAGCAGTTACGGGACGGGACAGAGCACCTACGAGCAGTACTTC. This sequence encodes CASSYGTGQSTYEQYF. This chain uses TRBV6-5 with TRBJ2-7; 7 bases are a match to TRBD1. V trimming: 2 bases; J trimming: 2 bases; junction bases outside the gene matches: 9. The CDR3 spans 16 residues. Germline V gene lookup returns CDR1 MNHEY and CDR2 SVGAGI.

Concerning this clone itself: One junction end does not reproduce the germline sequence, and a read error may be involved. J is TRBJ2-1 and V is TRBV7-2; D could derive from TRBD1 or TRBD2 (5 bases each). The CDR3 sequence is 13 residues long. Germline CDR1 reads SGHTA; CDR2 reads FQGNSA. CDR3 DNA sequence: TGCGCCAGCAGCCACCAAGGACGGGGCACTCTGTTCTTC. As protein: CASSHQGRGTLFF.

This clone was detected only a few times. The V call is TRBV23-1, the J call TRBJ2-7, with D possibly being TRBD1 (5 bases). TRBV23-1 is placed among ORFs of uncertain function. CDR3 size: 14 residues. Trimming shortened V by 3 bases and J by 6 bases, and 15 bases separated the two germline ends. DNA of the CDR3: TGCGCCAGCAGTCAGTCCGTTTTAGGGGCCGAGCAGTACTTC. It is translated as CASSQSVLGAEQYF.

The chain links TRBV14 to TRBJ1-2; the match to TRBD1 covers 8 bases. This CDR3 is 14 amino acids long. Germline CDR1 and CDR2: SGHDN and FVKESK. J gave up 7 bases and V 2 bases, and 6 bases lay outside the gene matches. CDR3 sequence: CASSQQTGAVGYTF. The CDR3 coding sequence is TGTGCCAGCAGCCAACAGACAGGGGCGGTTGGCTACACCTTC.

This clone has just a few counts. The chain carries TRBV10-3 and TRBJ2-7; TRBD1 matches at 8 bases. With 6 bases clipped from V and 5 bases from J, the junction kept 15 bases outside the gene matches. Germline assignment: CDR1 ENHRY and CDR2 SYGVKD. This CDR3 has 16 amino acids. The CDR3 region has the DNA TGTGCCATCAGCCGACCGACCGGGACAGGAGGCCACGAGCAGTACTTC. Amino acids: CAISRPTGTGGHEQYF.

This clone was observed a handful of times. As DNA, the CDR3 is TGTGCCAGCAGGGGTGGGACATCTAGCGGCACCTACAATGAGCAGTTCTTC. It translates to CASRGGTSSGTYNEQFF. This chain links TRBV7-2 with TRBJ2-1; D possibly corresponds to TRBD2 (7 bases). Trimming removed 6 bases at V and 2 bases at J, with 20 bases between. Germline V gene sequence: CDR1 SGHTA, CDR2 FQGNSA. The CDR3 is made up of 17 amino acids.